This entry concerns a single T cell receptor (beta chain). The authors' processing: Researchers report that nucleated cell counts were estimated from reference gene primer amplification. Here immunoSEQ multiplex PCR was the method, and the copy in TCRdb shows in-frame clones only, minus some. Clonal size and the V and J genes are those of that table, whereas D and trimming came from the DNA. Seen here are under 130,000 clones, around 90% observed once, and the top ten hold 2.5% to 3.5%. This entry is derived from a study of blood T cell repertoires in COVID-19. The CDR3 runs to 14 residues. Looked up from germline, CDR1 is SGHRS and CDR2 is YFSETQ. With 0 bases removed from V and 6 bases from J, the gap between germline ends came to 12 bases.

J is TRBJ1-2 and V is TRBV5-1; D is uncertain. The source is a man aged 50-59 years in a cohort sampled during active COVID-19. Sequenced input: peripheral blood. This CDR3 is CASSLAGVSDGYTF. The CDR3 DNA follows: TGCGCCAGCAGCTTGGCCGGGGTGTCGGATGGCTACACCTTC.